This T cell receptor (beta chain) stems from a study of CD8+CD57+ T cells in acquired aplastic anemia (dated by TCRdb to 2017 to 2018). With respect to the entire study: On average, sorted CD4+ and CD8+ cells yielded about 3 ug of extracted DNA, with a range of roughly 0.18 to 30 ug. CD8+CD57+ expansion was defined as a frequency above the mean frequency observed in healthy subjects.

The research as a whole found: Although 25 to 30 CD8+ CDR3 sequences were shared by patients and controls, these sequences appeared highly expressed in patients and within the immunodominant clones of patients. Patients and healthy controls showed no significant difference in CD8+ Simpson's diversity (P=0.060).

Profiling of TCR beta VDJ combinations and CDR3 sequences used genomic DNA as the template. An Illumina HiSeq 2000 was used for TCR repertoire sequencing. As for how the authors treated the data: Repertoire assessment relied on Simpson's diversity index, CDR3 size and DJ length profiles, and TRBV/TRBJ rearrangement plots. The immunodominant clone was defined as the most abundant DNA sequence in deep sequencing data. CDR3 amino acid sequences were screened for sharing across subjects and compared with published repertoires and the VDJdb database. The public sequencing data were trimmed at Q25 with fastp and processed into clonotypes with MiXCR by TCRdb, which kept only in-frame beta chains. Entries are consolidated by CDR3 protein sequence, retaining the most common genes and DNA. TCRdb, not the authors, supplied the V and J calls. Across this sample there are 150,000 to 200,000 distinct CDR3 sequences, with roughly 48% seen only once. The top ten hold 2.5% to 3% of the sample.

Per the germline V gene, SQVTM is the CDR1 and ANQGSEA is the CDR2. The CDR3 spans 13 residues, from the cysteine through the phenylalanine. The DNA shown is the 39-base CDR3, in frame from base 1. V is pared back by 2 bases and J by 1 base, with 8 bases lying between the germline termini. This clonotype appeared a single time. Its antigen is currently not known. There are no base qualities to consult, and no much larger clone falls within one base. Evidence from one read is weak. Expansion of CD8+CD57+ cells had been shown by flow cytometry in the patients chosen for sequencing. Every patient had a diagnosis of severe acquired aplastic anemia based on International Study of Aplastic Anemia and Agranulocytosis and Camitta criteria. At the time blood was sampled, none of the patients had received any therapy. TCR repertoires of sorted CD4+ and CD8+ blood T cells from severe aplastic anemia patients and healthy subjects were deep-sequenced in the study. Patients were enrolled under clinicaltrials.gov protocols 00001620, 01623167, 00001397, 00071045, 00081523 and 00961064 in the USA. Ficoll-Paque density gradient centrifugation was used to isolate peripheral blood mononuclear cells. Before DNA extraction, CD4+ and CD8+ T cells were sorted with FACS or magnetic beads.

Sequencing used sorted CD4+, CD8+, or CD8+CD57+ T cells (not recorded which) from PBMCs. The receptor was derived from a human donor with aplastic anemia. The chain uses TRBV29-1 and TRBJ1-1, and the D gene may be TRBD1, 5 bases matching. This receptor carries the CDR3 CSVERGTNTEAFF. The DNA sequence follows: TGCAGCGTTGAACGGGGGACGAACACTGAAGCTTTCTTT.